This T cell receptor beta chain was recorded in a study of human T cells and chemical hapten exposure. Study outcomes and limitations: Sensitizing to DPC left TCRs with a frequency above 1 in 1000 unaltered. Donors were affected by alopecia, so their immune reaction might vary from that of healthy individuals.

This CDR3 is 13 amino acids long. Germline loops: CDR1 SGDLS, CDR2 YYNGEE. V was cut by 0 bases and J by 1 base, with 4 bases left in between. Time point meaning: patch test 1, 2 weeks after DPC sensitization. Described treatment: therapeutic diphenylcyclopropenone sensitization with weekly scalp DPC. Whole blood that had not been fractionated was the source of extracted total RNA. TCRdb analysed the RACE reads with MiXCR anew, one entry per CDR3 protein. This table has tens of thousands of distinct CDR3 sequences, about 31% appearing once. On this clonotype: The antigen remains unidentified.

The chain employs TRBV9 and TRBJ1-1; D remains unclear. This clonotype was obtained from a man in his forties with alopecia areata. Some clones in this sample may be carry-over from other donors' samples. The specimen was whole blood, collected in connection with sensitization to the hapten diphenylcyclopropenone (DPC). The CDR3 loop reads CASSVDTNTEAFF. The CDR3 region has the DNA TGTGCCAGCAGCGTAGACACGAACACTGAAGCTTTCTTT.